Presented here are 29 T cell receptor beta chains from one specimen sequenced in a study of Ad26.COV2.S vaccination and SARS-CoV-2 variants (TCRdb year 2021). Library preparation used the immunoSEQ multiplex PCR assay. In its TCRdb copy, this immuneACCESS table keeps in-frame sequences only and misses some clones. Where compared with another copy, unresolved V genes explain less than half of these, and the others have no known cause. The sample profile shows a few hundred thousand clones; around 87% of them were found once. In total, the top ten clones hold more than 3% of the sample. This specimen's treatment or condition label, interpreted: some 19 received Ad26.COV2.S at low or high dose, single or two shots; five or six received placebo; per-sample allocation not given. Repertoires of vaccine and placebo recipients were sequenced from samples collected on day 63 after the first injection. The material was peripheral blood, obtained in a trial of Ad26.COV2.S vaccine versus placebo. Source of these receptors: a person between 18 and 65 years old who received the Ad26.COV2.S COVID-19 vaccine or a placebo.

The chain combines TRBV5-5 with TRBJ2-7; 11 bases match TRBD1. The CDR3 length is 16 residues. The ends lost 6 bases at V and 4 bases at J; junction bases unmatched: 12. Germline CDR1 is SGHKS and CDR2 is YYEKEE (reference sequence). For the CDR3, the DNA is TGTGCCAGCACCTATCGACGGGGGACAGGGGGGTACGAGCAGTACTTC. Translated, it gives CASTYRRGTGGYEQYF.

The CDR3: CSPVILTFRGHYEQYF. Written as DNA, the CDR3 is TGCAGCCCTGTTATCCTCACTTTCAGGGGCCACTACGAGCAGTACTTC. The genes are TRBV29-1 and TRBJ2-7, with a tentative D call TRBD1 (6 bases). V gave up 8 bases and J gave up 3 bases, with 26 bases separating them. This CDR3 has 16 residues. CDR1 is SQVTM and CDR2 is ANQGSEA in the germline V gene.

The chain carries TRBV9 and TRBJ2-7; D might be TRBD1 (5 bases). CDR1 and CDR2 (germline): SGDLS, YYNGEE. The CDR3 contains 13 residues. The germline V and J ends were trimmed by 2 bases and 3 bases, with 9 bases remaining between them. The CDR3 here is CASSVDDSYEQYF. In DNA, the CDR3 is TGTGCCAGCAGCGTTGACGACAGCTACGAGCAGTACTTC.

Written as DNA, the CDR3 is TGTGCCAGCAGTTTTGCAGGGAACGAGCAGTACTTC. It specifies CASSFAGNEQYF. This chain links TRBV6-2 or TRBV6-3 with TRBJ2-7; a weak D match, TRBD1 (5 bases). Trimming pared 4 bases from V and 5 bases from J, leaving 9 bases between. The CDR3 spans 12 residues. From germline, CDR1 is MNHEY and CDR2 SVGEGT.

V is TRBV5-1 and J is TRBJ2-3; possibly TRBD2 for D (6 bases). Germline lookup yields CDR1 SGHRS and CDR2 YFSETQ. V shed 4 bases and J shed 5 bases, with 14 bases lying between them. This CDR3 is built from 14 residues. The CDR3 DNA reads as TGCGCCAGCAGCCCACGGCGGGGAGAAGATACGCAGTATTTT. Translated, it gives CASSPRRGEDTQYF.

This chain connects TRBV4-2 to TRBJ1-5; no clear D gene. Germline assignment: CDR1 LGHNA and CDR2 YNFKEQ. The CDR3 is 13 residues long. Trimming took 1 base from V and 6 from J, leaving 7 bases between them. The CDR3 protein is CASSQGGTQPQHF. Here the CDR3 DNA reads TGTGCCAGCAGCCAAGGGGGAACTCAGCCCCAGCATTTT.

Written as DNA, the CDR3 is TGTGCCAGCAGCCCAGGGGAGGCAGCCTATGGCTACACCTTC. Translated, it gives CASSPGEAAYGYTF. The chain has TRBV9 and TRBJ1-2; D is perhaps TRBD1 (6 bases). Trimming pared 4 bases from V and 4 bases from J, leaving 14 bases between. The CDR3 spans 14 residues. CDR1 is SGDLS and CDR2 is YYNGEE in the germline V gene.

The chain couples TRBV6-6 to TRBJ2-1, with a tentative D call TRBD2 (5 bases). CDR3 length: 13 residues. Trimming pared 6 bases from V and 8 bases from J, leaving 14 bases between. CDR1 is MNHNY, CDR2 SVGAGI, per germline (reference sequence). In nucleotides, the CDR3 is TGTGCCAGCAGCCCCCGGACTCTTCATGAGCAGTTCTTC. Translating it yields CASSPRTLHEQFF.

The chain couples TRBV13 to TRBJ2-3, with TRBD1 matching over 7 bases. The V gene's germline CDR1 is PRHDT and CDR2 FYEKMQ (reference sequence). The CDR3 has 13 amino acids. The trim removed 9 bases at V and 2 bases at J, leaving 5 bases unmatched. The CDR3 bases are TGTGCCAGTCGGGACAGCAACACAGATACGCAGTATTTT. It specifies CASRDSNTDTQYF.

V usage is TRBV19 and J usage is TRBJ2-7; perhaps TRBD2 as D (6 bases). The V gene's germline CDR1 is LNHDA and CDR2 SQIVND (reference sequence). V was clipped by 4 bases and J by 2 bases, with 9 bases between them. The CDR3 extends over 13 amino acids. This CDR3 reads CASSRGVPYEQYF. Here the CDR3 DNA reads TGTGCCAGTAGTAGGGGGGTCCCCTACGAGCAGTACTTC.

This chain links TRBV10-3 with TRBJ1-2, with 8 bases matching TRBD1. V lost 2 bases and J lost 3; bases outside the gene matches: 8. The germline V gene has CDR1 ENHRY and CDR2 SYGVKD. The CDR3 contains 16 residues. The CDR3, as DNA: TGTGCCATCAGTGAGGGGGGGCAGGGGGCAGACTATGGCTACACCTTC. This gives the protein CAISEGGQGADYGYTF.

The chain combines TRBV5-6 with TRBJ1-5, with D perhaps TRBD1 (5 bases). V lost 6 bases to trimming and J lost 2 bases, with 15 bases between them. This CDR3 is 15 amino acids long. Germline V gene sequence: CDR1 SGHDT, CDR2 YYEEEE. CDR3 residues: CASTQTGTGNQPQHF. The CDR3 DNA sequence: TGTGCCAGCACTCAAACCGGGACCGGCAATCAGCCCCAGCATTTT.

The chain recombines TRBV3-1 (or the pseudogene TRBV3-2) with TRBJ1-1, with D unresolved. CDR1 is LGHDT and CDR2 is YNNKEL in the germline V gene (reference sequence). The CDR3 has 14 amino acids. The ends were cut back, 0 bases at V and 0 bases at J, with 5 bases in the middle. In DNA, the CDR3 is TGTGCCAGCAGCCAAGATAACGTGAACACTGAAGCTTTCTTT. Amino acids: CASSQDNVNTEAFF.

Worth noting for this clone: One end of the junction is discordant with germline, which a read error may explain. The genes are TRBV9 and TRBJ2-5; 11 positions agree with TRBD2. This CDR3 contains 16 residues. Looked up from germline, CDR1 is SGDLS and CDR2 is YYNGEE. DNA for the CDR3: TGTGCCAGTAGCGTAGGTAATAGCGGGGGGGCCGAGACCCAGTACTTC. Protein: CASSVGNSGGAETQYF.

J is TRBJ2-2 and V is TRBV6-5; D call uncertain. There are 14 residues in the CDR3. The V gene lost 8 bases and the J gene lost 5 bases, with 15 bases spanning the gap. CDR1 is MNHEY, CDR2 SVGAGI, per germline. The CDR3 bases are TGTGCCAGCGTACCCACATGGGGAACCGGGGAGCTGTTTTTT. It is translated as CASVPTWGTGELFF.

This clone was picked up one time. This chain connects TRBV5-1 to TRBJ1-4; a possible D gene is TRBD1 (6 bases). The CDR3 is made up of 15 amino acids. Germline loops: CDR1 SGHRS, CDR2 YFSETQ. V shed 3 bases and J shed 0 bases, with 9 bases lying between them. CDR3 nucleotide sequence: TGCGCCAGCAGCTGGGACATCACAACTAATGAAAAACTGTTTTTT. It codes for CASSWDITTNEKLFF.

This chain links TRBV4-1 with TRBJ1-4; 7 bases line up with TRBD1. The CDR3 runs 17 residues. J gave up 0 bases and V 3 bases, and 7 bases lay outside the gene matches. Germline-derived CDR1 and CDR2 are MGHRA and YSYEKL. CDR3 region: CASSQDGTAPTNEKLFF. The CDR3 DNA is TGCGCCAGCAGCCAGGACGGGACAGCCCCAACTAATGAAAAACTGTTTTTT.

This clone appeared a single time. The chain joins TRBV21-1 to TRBJ2-5; no DNA check was done on the table's D call, TRBD1. TRBV21-1 is an annotated pseudogene. This CDR3 spans 12 amino acids. CDR3 residues: CASSHQVETQYF. The CDR3 nucleotides read TGTGCCAGCAGCCACCAGGTCGAGACCCAGTACTTC.

J is TRBJ1-1 and V is TRBV27, with D tentatively TRBD1 (5 bases). In germline, CDR1 is MNHEY, CDR2 SMNVEV (reference sequence). V was cut by 6 bases and J by 4 bases, with 15 bases left in between. The CDR3 extends over 14 amino acids. The CDR3 nucleotides are TGTGCCAGCAGAATACAGGCGTTTGGCACTGAAGCTTTCTTT. It translates to CASRIQAFGTEAFF.

The V and J genes are TRBV19 and TRBJ2-2, with TRBD2 matching 11 bases. Germline CDR1 LNHDA, CDR2 SQIVND (reference sequence). The CDR3 loop spans 15 amino acids. J gave up 4 bases and V 5 bases, and 3 bases lay outside the gene matches. The CDR3 here is CASSPGLAGTGELFF. In nucleotides, the CDR3 is TGTGCCAGTAGTCCAGGACTAGCGGGCACCGGGGAGCTGTTTTTT.

In nucleotides, the CDR3 is TGTGCCAGCAGCCAAGGACAGGGTACCGGCTACACCTTC. This gives the protein CASSQGQGTGYTF. This chain links TRBV3-1 (or the pseudogene TRBV3-2) with TRBJ1-2; 7 bases fit TRBD1. The length of the CDR3 is 13 residues. The V segment lost 1 base and the J segment 8 bases; nucleotides outside the gene matches: 4. Germline values: CDR1 LGHDT, CDR2 YNNKEL (reference sequence).

At least ten counts were recorded for this clone. The gene calls are TRBV14 and TRBJ1-2; a weak D match, TRBD1 (6 bases). The V end was cut by 1 base, the J end by 6 bases, with 21 bases between. CDR3 length equals 17 residues. Germline V gene sequence: CDR1 SGHDN, CDR2 FVKESK. The CDR3 nucleotides read TGTGCCAGCAGCCAAGGCCGTCCCCCCGTGGGGGGCCATGGCTACACCTTC. Translated, it gives CASSQGRPPVGGHGYTF.

The chain links TRBV5-5 to TRBJ1-6; D may be TRBD1 (6 bases). CDR3 length equals 15 residues. Germline values: CDR1 SGHKS, CDR2 YYEKEE (reference sequence). Deletions cut 1 base from V and 7 bases from J, with 12 bases between. CDR3 DNA sequence: TGTGCCAGCAGCTTGAGGGGACAAGTGAATTCACCCCTCCACTTT. Translating gives CASSLRGQVNSPLHF.

The V gene is TRBV3-1 (or the pseudogene TRBV3-2), the J gene TRBJ2-2; 12 nucleotides line up with TRBD2. This CDR3 has 18 amino acids. Germline assignment: CDR1 LGHDT and CDR2 YNNKEL (reference sequence). Trimming removed 1 base from V and 0 bases from J; junction bases left unmatched: 3. CDR3 sequence reads: CASSQGLAGATNTGELFF. The CDR3 coding sequence is TGTGCCAGCAGCCAAGGACTAGCGGGGGCCACGAACACCGGGGAGCTGTTTTTT.

The CDR3 DNA reads as TGTGCCAGCAGCTTATCGCCCCGGTTTGTGGTTAAGAGGACCCAGTACTTC. It translates to CASSLSPRFVVKRTQYF. The chain couples TRBV7-3 to TRBJ2-5; D ambiguous. The CDR3 length is 17 residues. V was clipped by 2 bases and J by 7 bases, with 23 bases between them. In germline, CDR1 is SGHTA, CDR2 FQGTGA.

The rearrangement joins TRBV19 to TRBJ1-2; D is uncertain. The CDR3 sequence is 14 residues long. With 0 bases removed from V and 4 bases from J, the gap between germline ends came to 9 bases. Germline V gene sequence: CDR1 LNHDA, CDR2 SQIVND (reference sequence). The CDR3 region is CASSIDKRSYGYTF. The CDR3 DNA sequence: TGTGCCAGTAGTATAGATAAGAGGAGCTATGGCTACACCTTC. The full variable domain, rest sourced from reference TRBV19 and TRBJ1-2, is DGGITQSPKYLFRKEGQNVTLSCEQNLNHDAMYWYRQDPGQGLRLIYYSQIVNDFQKGDIAEGYSVSREKKESFPLTVTSAQKNPTAFYLCASSIDKRSYGYTFGSGTRLTVV.

V is TRBV9 and J is TRBJ1-1, with TRBD1 identical over 7 bases. The CDR3 is 15 amino acids. Germline assignment: CDR1 SGDLS and CDR2 YYNGEE. Trimming cost V 1 base and J 3 bases; bases outside gene matches: 6. The CDR3 region has the DNA TGTGCCAGCAGCGTAAAGGAGGGGGCGGACACTGAAGCTTTCTTT. Translated: CASSVKEGADTEAFF. Supplemented by reference TRBV9 and TRBJ1-1, the full variable domain reads DSGVTQTPKHLITATGQRVTLRCSPRSGDLSVYWYQQSLDQGLQFLIQYYNGEERAKGNILERFSAQQFPDLHSELNLSSLELGDSALYFCASSVKEGADTEAFFGQGTRLTVV.

The chain uses TRBV5-6 and TRBJ1-1; TRBD1 might be the D (5 bases). The CDR3 is 12 residues long. The V gene lost 4 bases and the J gene lost 6 bases, with 10 bases spanning the gap. Germline CDR1 reads SGHDT; CDR2 reads YYEEEE. CDR3 amino acids: CASSASGPEAFF. The CDR3, as DNA: TGTGCCAGCAGCGCCTCGGGGCCTGAAGCTTTCTTT. Combining the CDR3 with reference TRBV5-6 and TRBJ1-1 gives the whole variable domain DAGVTQSPTHLIKTRGQQVTLRCSPKSGHDTVSWYQQALGQGPQFIFQYYEEEERQRGNFPDRFSGHQFPNYSSELNVNALLLGDSALYLCASSASGPEAFFGQGTRLTVV.

The gene calls are TRBV27 and TRBJ2-1; maybe TRBD1 (6 bases). Germline CDR1 is MNHEY and CDR2 is SMNVEV (reference sequence). V was trimmed by 6 bases and J by 0 bases, leaving 9 bases between them. The CDR3 runs 14 residues. CDR3 in amino acids: CASRHRDSYNEQFF. CDR3 nucleotides: TGTGCCAGCAGGCACAGGGACTCCTACAATGAGCAGTTCTTC.